This T cell receptor (beta chain) was documented in a study of T cell responses to AZD1222 COVID-19 vaccine (dated by TCRdb to about 2021). Study-level background: Because spike-specific TCR depth and breadth did not differ between the two schedules, AZD1222 recipients who got a second dose at roughly 4 weeks were pooled with those who got a second dose at roughly 12 weeks. A total of approximately 240 trial participants underwent TCR sequencing, of whom 207 had received two doses of AZD1222 and 26 had received two doses of the MenACWY control vaccine. Enrollment into the trials was organized by age into subgroups of 18-55, 56-69 and 70-plus years, and those subgroups contained roughly 150, 30 and 60 TCR-sequenced participants, respectively.

Sample time point, as interpreted from the label and publication: baseline before first vaccination. Vaccinee samples came from UK trials COV001 and COV002, including a single-blind randomized controlled phase 2/3 trial of AZD1222 (ChAdOx1 nCoV-19) in healthy adults. For TCRbeta chain sequencing, PBMC samples were collected from trial participants at day 0 and at day 28 after the second dose. For this clone: Its target antigen remains unknown. Base qualities are not at hand, and no much larger clone is one base apart.

V was cut back by 4 bases and J by 5 bases, leaving a gap of 14 bases between them. The CDR3 runs 13 residues from the cysteine to the phenylalanine. Here the CDR3 DNA is all that survives: 39 bases in frame from base 1. The CDR1 and CDR2 encoded by the germline V gene (reference sequence) are GTSNPN and SVGIG. The study at large found these results: Spike-specific TCR breadth and depth rose significantly after two AZD1222 doses compared with day 0 and with MenACWY recipients. Because no samples from the day 14 peak response were available, repertoires could be characterized only after the peak T cell response. Participants were mostly white British and included more females than males, and it was suggested by the authors that clonal diversity may have been underestimated. Vaccine-associated CD4 TCRs spanned the whole spike protein, with dominant responses in regions 160-218 and 743-854. Conclusions about previously exposed vaccinees are limited because only 6 or 7 AZD1222 recipients were SARS-CoV-2 seropositive at baseline. The 56-69-year group was small, and its depth increase did not reach significance, likely because of low power. Nearly half of unique spike-specific TCRs reportedly recognized epitopes outside regions mutated in the B.1.351 and B.1.1.7 variants.

The CDR3 regions of human TCRbeta chains were analyzed by immunosequencing. In the paper's pipeline: Repertoire TCRs were matched against a reference library of SARS-CoV-2-specific TCRs generated with the MIRA antigen-specificity platform. Breadth was defined as the fraction of unique TCRs that were SARS-CoV-2-associated. Depth was defined as the fraction of total T cells that were SARS-CoV-2-associated. Using the MIRA data, each spike-specific TCR was mapped to the spike region that the TCR reacts to and placed in a CD4 or CD8 class. Log10-transformed breadth and depth values were compared by one-way ANOVA with Sidak's multiple comparisons tests. TCRdb retrieved this table from immuneACCESS and kept in-frame rearrangements only. Not all clones are present; in checked studies, unresolved V genes account for under half, and no reason is known for the remainder. V and J calls and clone size come straight from that table; D and trimming were deduced from the DNA. For this sample there are about 140,000 clones; approximately 94% appear just once. Of the sample, roughly 9% falls within the top ten clones.

In this chain, TRBV30 is recombined with TRBJ1-1; there is no confident call for the D gene. This clonotype originated in an adult in good health. The source was peripheral blood, collected on day 0 of AZD1222 vaccination. CDR3 reads: CAWKRGLITEAFF. The DNA sequence is TGTGCCTGGAAACGAGGGCTCATAACTGAAGCTTTCTTT.